This T cell receptor (beta chain) derives from a study of breast tumors, draining lymph nodes, adjacent tissues. Breast cancer patients provided tissue from their axillary draining lymph nodes. Whole-study results and caveats: Tumor TCR diversity was below lymph nodes but above nontumor tissue. Compared with basal-like, luminal-like tumors shared significantly more repertoire with nontumor tissue. Data fit most tumor T cells coming from lymph node, expanding in tumor.

TCRdb used MiXCR to reprocess the multiplex PCR reads, holding one entry per CDR3 protein. Of tens of thousands of distinct CDR3 sequences listed, approximately 28% were seen once; the top ten hold over 8%. This clonotype was found many times. The antigen is undetermined. Input material: axillary lymph node tissue. The sequence was obtained from a female donor with breast cancer. Some clones in this sample may be carry-over from other donors' samples.

The CDR3 DNA reads TGCGCCAGCAGCCATTGGCTGAAGACAGGGCACAAAAACATTCAGTACTTC. Its protein is CASSHWLKTGHKNIQYF. The genes are TRBV4-3 and TRBJ2-4, with 7 positions matching TRBD1. The V and J ends lost 3 bases and 3 bases, in that order; junction bases with no gene match: 11. Germline V gene data show CDR1 as LGHNA and CDR2 as YSLEER. The CDR3 loop spans 17 amino acids.